This entry is about one T cell receptor (beta chain). Its antigen is unidentified. The CDR3 extends 3 residues past the end of the read, so its final part is completed from the germline J gene. The assay was immunoSEQ multiplex PCR, and TCRdb's table has in-frame clones only and misses some. This sample's table reports roughly 15,000 clones. These data originate in a study of Tregs in tolerant kidney transplant recipients. Study-wide results and caveats: The small number of patients limits these findings pending further validation. Biological reproducibility was not directly addressed, but technical replication error appeared minimal.

The CDR3 totals 13 residues. Trimming shortened V by 4 bases and J by 0 bases, and 7 bases separated the two germline ends. The germline V gene encodes CDR1 SGHDT and CDR2 YYEEEE. Recipients received nonmyeloablative bone marrow transplants from related graft donors, with transient mixed chimerism. Thawed PBMCs were FACS-sorted into unstimulated CD4+CD25+CD127- regulatory T cells, CD4+CD25- non-regulatory cells, CD4 and CD8 cells. The chain is built from TRBV5-6 and TRBJ1-1; D remains unclear. The sample in question was CD4+ T cells from blood (PBMCs), obtained 12 months after the transplant. The clonotype comes from a human patient who received a combined kidney and bone marrow transplant. Part of the T cell pool may stem from the graft donor. CDR3 protein: CASSPQMNTEAFF. The sequenced CDR3 bases are TGTGCCAGCAGCCCTCAGATGAACACTGAA.